Shown below are 24 T cell receptor beta chains from a single sample sequenced in a study of molecular identifiers for immune sequencing clone quantification. TCRdb passed the PCR reads through MiXCR, listing each CDR3 protein once. The repertoire holds about 300,000 distinct CDR3 sequences, with about a fifth as singletons. Specimen: naive CD8+ T cells from blood, with Jurkat cell RNA spiked in. Documented subset: FACS-sorted CD8+CD4-CCR7+CD45RA+ naive T cells. The receptors originated from a human donor in good health. Some libraries in this study had Jurkat cell RNA spiked in.

This clonotype was observed a handful of times. V gene TRBV12-5 combines with J gene TRBJ1-1, with D perhaps matching TRBD1 (5 bases). V was trimmed by 3 bases and J by 3 bases, leaving 14 bases between them. Germline values: CDR1 LGHNT, CDR2 FRNRAP. This CDR3 contains 15 residues. CDR3 region: CASGLSRGGDTEAFF. In DNA, the CDR3 is TGTGCTAGTGGTTTATCAAGGGGCGGAGACACTGAAGCTTTCTTT.

Concerning this clonotype: Compared with germline, one end of the junction differs, possibly owing to a read error. The rearrangement joins TRBV28 to TRBJ2-5; D gene unclear. In germline, CDR1 is MDHEN, CDR2 SYDVKM. The length of the CDR3 is 12 residues. CDR3 sequence (DNA): TGTGCCAGCAGTTTTGACGTAGAGGCCCAGTACTTC. It is translated as CASSFDVEAQYF.

In this sample, this clonotype turned up many times. The rearrangement joins TRBV7-3 to TRBJ2-1, with 11 bases lining up with TRBD2. Germline CDR1 reads SGHTA; CDR2 reads FQGTGA. With V trimmed by 4 bases and J by 7 bases, 6 bases remained unmatched. This CDR3 is 15 amino acids long. CDR3 sequence reads: CASSSSSGGNNEQFF. The CDR3 nucleotides read TGTGCCAGCAGCTCCTCTAGCGGGGGGAATAATGAGCAGTTCTTC.

V and J are TRBV7-8 and TRBJ2-7; 7 bases are a match to TRBD2. Trimming took 5 bases from V and 0 from J; bases not matched to a gene: 13. The CDR3 loop spans 17 amino acids. The germline V gene encodes CDR1 SGHVS and CDR2 FQNEAQ. CDR3 bases: TGTGCCAGCAGCCGACCCCCTCTAGCGGTCTGCTCCTACGAGCAGTACTTC. Translating gives CASSRPPLAVCSYEQYF.

Comment on this clonotype: This clone may be a read error of a much larger clone one base away. The chain joins TRBV20-1 to TRBJ1-5, with D possibly being TRBD1 (6 bases). The germline gives CDR1 DFQATT, CDR2 SNEGSKA (reference sequence). This CDR3 contains 16 residues. The CDR3, as DNA: TGCAGTGCTAGAGATAGGAGGGGGGTTAGCAATCAGCCCCGGCATTTT. Protein product: CSARDRRGVSNQPRHF.

This clonotype was seen repeatedly, ten times or more. This chain uses TRBV7-9 with TRBJ2-1; D not resolved. The CDR3 is 10 amino acids. The V gene lost 1 base and the J gene lost 9 bases, with 1 base spanning the gap. CDR1 SEHNR and CDR2 FQNEAQ come from the germline V gene (reference sequence). In DNA form, the CDR3 reads TGTGCCAGCAGCTTAGTTGAGCAGTTCTTC. It translates to CASSLVEQFF.

This clonotype showed up just a few times. The V gene is TRBV4-3, the J gene TRBJ2-2; no definite D call. The length of the CDR3 is 19 residues. The V gene lost 0 bases and the J gene lost 0 bases, with 17 bases spanning the gap. From germline, CDR1 is LGHNA and CDR2 YSLEER. In DNA form, the CDR3 reads TGCGCCAGCAGCCAAGATCTTTGGGGTTTCCAGCCGAACACCGGGGAGCTGTTTTTT. Encoded protein: CASSQDLWGFQPNTGELFF.

This clonotype was seen ten or more times. The chain employs TRBV29-1 and TRBJ2-7; D could derive from TRBD1 or TRBD2 (5 bases each). Germline CDR1 and CDR2: SQVTM and ANQGSEA. V lost 5 bases, J lost 2 bases, and 16 bases lay in between. The CDR3 spans 14 residues. In DNA form, the CDR3 reads TGCAGCGTTACCCCAGGGTCGGGGACCTACGAGCAGTACTTC. Translation gives CSVTPGSGTYEQYF.

This clonotype was detected ten times or more. This chain links TRBV18 with TRBJ2-1; D is unresolved. The V and J ends lost 3 bases and 9 bases respectively, with 15 bases between them. The CDR3 spans 14 residues. CDR1 and CDR2 from the germline V gene are KGHSH and LQKENI. The DNA of the CDR3 is TGTGCCAGCTCACCGGAGAGTCGGGTATTTGAGCAGTTCTTC. The encoded protein is CASSPESRVFEQFF.

This clonotype came up a few times. This chain connects TRBV10-3 to TRBJ2-3; TRBD2 aligns across 7 bases. Germline V CDR1 and CDR2: ENHRY, SYGVKD. J lost 7 bases, V lost 0 bases, and 4 bases had no gene match. The CDR3 spans 14 residues. CDR3 bases: TGTGCCATCAGTGAGTCTGGGGGGGTAAATACGCAGTATTTT. Translating it yields CAISESGGVNTQYF.

This clonotype was recorded only once. This may stem from a read error, because a much larger clone lies one nucleotide away. The rearrangement links TRBV3-1 to TRBJ1-1; no definite D call. Germline loops: CDR1 LGHDT, CDR2 YNNKEL (reference sequence). With 4 bases removed from V and 0 bases from J, the gap between germline ends came to 12 bases. The CDR3 runs to 15 residues. The CDR3 nucleotides are TGTGCCAGCAGCCGAACACAGAGCATGAACACTGAAGCTTTCTTT. Protein sequence: CASSRTQSMNTEAFF.

This clonotype occurred many times. The chain carries TRBV29-1 and TRBJ2-7; D perhaps matches TRBD2 (6 bases). Germline CDR1 is SQVTM and CDR2 is ANQGSEA. V lost 5 bases and J lost 3, with 14 bases in between. The CDR3 totals 13 residues. CDR3 sequence reads: CSVSGETSYEQYF. In nucleotides, the CDR3 is TGCAGCGTTTCGGGGGAGACTAGCTACGAGCAGTACTTC.

This clonotype has ten or more counts. The chain recombines TRBV9 with TRBJ2-5; D perhaps matches TRBD2 (6 bases). The CDR3 is 13 amino acids. V was shortened by 3 bases and J by 7 bases, with 13 bases between the two germline ends. CDR1 and CDR2 from the germline V gene are SGDLS and YYNGEE. The DNA for the CDR3 is TGTGCCAGCAGCGCCCAACCGGGAGTGACCCAGTACTTC. Amino acids: CASSAQPGVTQYF.

Comments on this clonotype: A much larger clone is a single base away; this may be a read error. V is TRBV6-5 and J is TRBJ2-6, with a possible D match to TRBD1 (5 bases). Germline lookup yields CDR1 MNHEY and CDR2 SVGAGI. This CDR3 region has 18 residues. The CDR3 bases are TGTGCCAGCAGTTACGGGGCAGGGCCAGGTACTGGGGCCAACGTCCCGACTTTC. This gives the protein CASSYGAGPGTGANVPTF.

This clonotype was found many times. The genes are TRBV29-1 and TRBJ2-3; 13 bases fit TRBD2. CDR3 length: 14 residues. V gave up 6 bases and J gave up 4 bases; unmatched junction bases: 4. CDR1 and CDR2 from the germline V gene are SQVTM and ANQGSEA. The CDR3 sequence: CSVLGLAGADTQYF. CDR3 bases: TGCAGCGTCCTTGGACTAGCGGGAGCAGATACGCAGTATTTT.

The V call is TRBV27, the J call TRBJ1-5; 8 bases map to TRBD1. Germline CDR1 is MNHEY and CDR2 is SMNVEV (reference sequence). The length of the CDR3 is 13 residues. V dropped 8 bases and J dropped 6; count of bases not matched to a gene: 6. CDR3 sequence reads: CASGDRGSQPQHF. CDR3 in DNA: TGTGCCAGCGGAGACAGGGGAAGTCAGCCCCAGCATTTT.

Turning to this clonotype: The junction does not match germline at one end; this may be a read error. The rearrangement joins TRBV27 to TRBJ2-2; D is possibly TRBD1 (6 bases). This CDR3 is 11 amino acids long. The V gene's germline CDR1 is MNHEY and CDR2 SMNVEV (reference sequence). The DNA of the CDR3 is TGTGCCAGCAGTTTTTCCGCCAAGGGGGTATTT. It translates to CASSFSAKGVF.

The gene calls are TRBV7-9 and TRBJ2-7; a weak D match, TRBD2 (6 bases). This CDR3 is built from 16 residues. Trimming left V 2 bases short and J 5 bases short, with 19 bases between. Per germline, CDR1 SEHNR and CDR2 FQNEAQ (reference sequence). CDR3 in amino acids: CASSLSGLPGGNEQYF. CDR3 DNA sequence: TGTGCCAGCAGCTTATCGGGACTTCCAGGTGGTAACGAGCAGTACTTC.

This chain connects TRBV10-2 to TRBJ1-5; D call uncertain. The CDR3 runs to 13 residues. Germline values: CDR1 WSHSY, CDR2 SAAADI. Trimming took 3 bases from V and 4 from J, leaving 7 bases between them. Here the CDR3 reads CASSDSPNQPQHF. DNA for the CDR3: TGCGCCAGCAGTGACAGCCCAAATCAGCCCCAGCATTTT.

In this sample, this clonotype turned up many times. The chain uses TRBV20-1 and TRBJ2-7, with D uncertain. V was clipped by 0 bases and J by 4 bases, with 7 bases between them. Germline values: CDR1 DFQATT, CDR2 SNEGSKA (reference sequence). The CDR3 is 12 residues long. For the CDR3, the DNA is TGCAGTGCTAGAGATATTGGGTACGAGCAGTACTTC. Translating gives CSARDIGYEQYF.

This clonotype has ten or more counts. V and J are TRBV7-6 and TRBJ1-1; the D gene is possibly TRBD1 (5 bases). This CDR3 comprises 15 residues. V was trimmed by 5 bases and J by 2 bases, leaving 15 bases between them. The germline V gene has CDR1 SGHVS and CDR2 FNYEAQ. This CDR3 reads CASSAIRDRNTEAFF. CDR3 DNA sequence: TGTGCCAGCAGCGCCATACGGGACCGAAACACTGAAGCTTTCTTT.

This clonotype was counted at least ten times. This chain joins TRBV12-5 and TRBJ2-1; the D gene is possibly TRBD2 (6 bases). V was shortened by 0 bases and J by 9 bases, with 15 bases between the two germline ends. This CDR3 spans 15 amino acids. The germline CDR1 and CDR2 sequences are LGHNT and FRNRAP. Written as DNA, the CDR3 is TGTGCTAGTGGTTTGGTGGTAGCTATGGAGGGTGAGCAGTTCTTC. It is translated as CASGLVVAMEGEQFF.

This clonotype was seen ten or more times. V usage is TRBV2 and J usage is TRBJ1-2; 7 bases align to TRBD1. The CDR3 has 17 amino acids. The J segment lost 4 bases and the V segment lost 7 bases, leaving 18 bases of the junction unmatched. Germline V CDR1 and CDR2: SNHLY, FYNNEI. This chain's CDR3 is CASTQYGRGALPYGYTF. The DNA of the CDR3 is TGTGCCAGCACCCAATACGGCAGGGGGGCACTTCCCTATGGCTACACCTTC.

In its sample, this clonotype was seen many times. The J gene is TRBJ2-5, the V gene TRBV23-1; weak D call: TRBD1 (6 bases). TRBV23-1 is flagged as an ORF with uncertain function. Trimming took 1 base from V and 2 from J, leaving 20 bases between them. This CDR3 is built from 18 residues. The CDR3 DNA sequence: TGCGCCAGCAGTCAATGCAAAGACGAACAGGGACATCAAGAGACCCAGTACTTC. Protein: CASSQCKDEQGHQETQYF.